The 10 T cell receptor beta chains below were found in one sample sequenced in a study of blood T cell repertoires in COVID-19. Libraries were prepared by immunoSEQ multiplex PCR; TCRdb keeps only in-frame clonotypes and omits some of them. This repertoire shows about 190,000 clones, approximately 90% found once; its top ten account for roughly 5.6%. Sequenced material: peripheral blood. Receptors originate from a man in his forties with active or convalescent COVID-19.

The rearrangement uses TRBV6-5 and TRBJ1-2; perhaps TRBD1 as D (5 bases). CDR3 length: 16 amino acids. Germline loops: CDR1 MNHEY, CDR2 SVGAGI. V was pared by 2 bases and J by 4 bases, with 17 bases between. In DNA, the CDR3 is TGTGCCAGCAGTTACAGCGGGGGGGGAGCTTTCTATGGCTACACCTTC. Translating it yields CASSYSGGGAFYGYTF.

This rearrangement joins TRBV7-3 to TRBJ2-1, with D maybe TRBD1 (6 bases). Trimming removed 5 bases at V and 2 bases at J, with 16 bases between. CDR1 and CDR2 from the germline V gene are SGHTA and FQGTGA. The CDR3 sequence is 16 residues long. CDR3 sequence reads: CASSRRQVLTYNEQFF. The CDR3 nucleotides are TGTGCCAGCAGCCGACGACAGGTCCTTACCTACAATGAGCAGTTCTTC.

The chain has TRBV2 and TRBJ1-5; D perhaps matches TRBD1 (5 bases). The CDR3 contains 15 residues. Germline V CDR1 and CDR2: SNHLY, FYNNEI. V lost 2 bases, J lost 3 bases, and 11 bases lay in between. CDR3 coding DNA: TGTGCCAGCAGTGAAAGGGGCAGTCACAATCAGCCCCAGCATTTT. It encodes CASSERGSHNQPQHF. Drawing the rest from reference TRBV2 and TRBJ1-5, the complete variable domain is EPEVTQTPSHQVTQMGQEVILRCVPISNHLYFYWYRQILGQKVEFLVSFYNNEISEKSEIFDDQFSVERPDGSNFTLKIRSTKLEDSAMYFCASSERGSHNQPQHFGDGTRLSIL.

This clone was detected once. The DNA of the CDR3 is TGTGCCACCAGTGCCGTGGACAGGGGGATTTCAGATACGCAGTATTTT. This codes for CATSAVDRGISDTQYF. This chain links TRBV24-1 with TRBJ2-3, with 10 bases lining up with TRBD1. J was trimmed by 4 bases and V by 5 bases; bases with no gene match: 8. CDR3 length equals 16 residues. Looked up from germline, CDR1 is KGHDR and CDR2 is SFDVKD.

The CDR3 DNA reads TGTGCCAGCGGCACAGGGTTTGTTTCTGGGGCCAACGTCCTGACTTTC. This gives the protein CASGTGFVSGANVLTF. The genes are TRBV28 and TRBJ2-6; possible D gene TRBD1, 6 bases. This CDR3 comprises 16 residues. The V end lost 8 bases, the J end lost 1 base, and 15 bases lay between the germline ends. Germline lookup yields CDR1 MDHEN and CDR2 SYDVKM.

This clone is a singleton in its sample. The J gene is TRBJ1-1, the V gene TRBV11-2; 9 bases line up with TRBD1. The CDR3 runs to 18 residues. The junction had 18 bases not matched to a gene; V was cut back by 5 bases and J by 5 bases. Germline loops: CDR1 SGHAT, CDR2 FQNNGV. The DNA of the CDR3 is TGTGCCAGCAGCCCTTTCTTGGGGCCACAGGGGGCTTGGACTGAAGCTTTCTTT. It translates to CASSPFLGPQGAWTEAFF.

In this sample, this clone turned up once. The chain links TRBV11-3 to TRBJ2-7, with 8 bases fitting TRBD2. J lost 0 bases, V lost 5 bases, and 6 bases had no gene match. This CDR3 has 15 residues. Per the germline V gene, CDR1 is SGHNT and CDR2 is YENEEA. The CDR3 region has the DNA TGTGCCAGCAGCCTCGGGAGGGGGAGCTCCTACGAGCAGTACTTC. The encoded protein is CASSLGRGSSYEQYF.

The chain employs TRBV9 and TRBJ2-7; 7 bases are shared with TRBD2. CDR3 length: 15 residues. V lost 4 bases and J lost 9; bases outside the gene matches: 16. Looked up from germline, CDR1 is SGDLS and CDR2 is YYNGEE. CDR3 loop: CASSPSGSLWAGQYF. DNA for the CDR3: TGTGCCAGCAGCCCTAGCGGCAGCCTTTGGGCTGGGCAGTACTTC. The full variable domain, with the rest looked up from reference TRBV9 and TRBJ2-7, is DSGVTQTPKHLITATGQRVTLRCSPRSGDLSVYWYQQSLDQGLQFLIQYYNGEERAKGNILERFSAQQFPDLHSELNLSSLELGDSALYFCASSPSGSLWAGQYFGPGTRLTVT.

This clone was counted between two and nine times. The J gene is TRBJ1-3, the V gene TRBV28, with D unresolved. The germline V gene has CDR1 MDHEN and CDR2 SYDVKM. The length of the CDR3 is 15 residues. With 5 bases removed from V and 4 bases from J, the gap between germline ends came to 15 bases. CDR3 DNA: TGTGCCAGCAGTAGGCCCCGGAGGTCGGGAAACACCATATATTTT. It codes for CASSRPRRSGNTIYF.

The V call is TRBV9, the J call TRBJ1-1; D call uncertain. V lost 4 bases and J lost 3, with 10 bases in between. CDR3 size: 13 residues. Germline lookup yields CDR1 SGDLS and CDR2 YYNGEE. CDR3 bases: TGTGCCAGCAGCCCAAGCGCGTACACTGAAGCTTTCTTT. It codes for CASSPSAYTEAFF.